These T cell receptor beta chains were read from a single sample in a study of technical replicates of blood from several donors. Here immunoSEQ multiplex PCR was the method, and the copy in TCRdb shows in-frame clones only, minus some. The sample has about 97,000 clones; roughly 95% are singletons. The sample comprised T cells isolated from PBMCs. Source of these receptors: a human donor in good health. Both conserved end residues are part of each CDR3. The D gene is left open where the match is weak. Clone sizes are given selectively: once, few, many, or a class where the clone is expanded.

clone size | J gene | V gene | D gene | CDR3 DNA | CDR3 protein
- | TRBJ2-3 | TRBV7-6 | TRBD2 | TGTGCCAGCAGCTTAGGAGGGAGGGCTACAGATACGCAGTATTTT | CASSLGGRATDTQYF
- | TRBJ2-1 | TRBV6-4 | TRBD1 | TGTGCCAGCAGTGACGGGGGACAGGGTGGGGAGCAGTTCTTC | CASSDGGQGGEQFF
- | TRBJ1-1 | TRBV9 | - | TGTGCCAGCAGCGCAAGGGGTGTCGGTGAAGCTTTCTTT | CASSARGVGEAFF
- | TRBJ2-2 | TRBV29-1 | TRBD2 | TGCAGCGTGAGACTAGCGAATACGAACACCGGGGAGCTGTTTTTT | CSVRLANTNTGELFF
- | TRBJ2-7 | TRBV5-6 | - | TGTGCCAGCAGCTTGGTCGGTAGTAACTACGAGCAGTACTTC | CASSLVGSNYEQYF
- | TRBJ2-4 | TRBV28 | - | TGTGCCAGCAGTTTATCTTTTTCCTTAGCCAAAAACATTCAGTACTTC | CASSLSFSLAKNIQYF
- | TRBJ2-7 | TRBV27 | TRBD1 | TGTGCCAGCAGTCCCTTTCGGGGGACAGGGTACGAGCAGTACTTC | CASSPFRGTGYEQYF
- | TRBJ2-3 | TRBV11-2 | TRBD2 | TGTGCCAGCTCAGGGTACCTAGCGGGAGGCCCGGGCACAGATACGCAGTATTTT | CASSGYLAGGPGTDTQYF
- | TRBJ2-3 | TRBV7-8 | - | TGTGCCAGCAGCTTAGTGGGGCAGTCCACAGATACGCAGTATTTT | CASSLVGQSTDTQYF
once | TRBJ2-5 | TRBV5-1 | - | TGCGCCAGCAGCTTGGTGACCTCCTTAGCCGAGACCCAGTACTTC | CASSLVTSLAETQYF
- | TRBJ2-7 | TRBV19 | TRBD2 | TGTGCCAGTAGTGCAACTAGCGACAGCTCCTACGAGCAGTACTTC | CASSATSDSSYEQYF
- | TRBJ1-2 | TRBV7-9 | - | TGTGCCAGCAGCTTAGCGACGGGGGACGGGTATGGCTACACCTTC | CASSLATGDGYGYTF
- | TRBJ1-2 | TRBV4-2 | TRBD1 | TGTGCCAGCAGCCCCCGGACAGGGGGCTATGGCTACACCTTC | CASSPRTGGYGYTF
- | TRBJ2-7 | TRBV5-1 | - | TGCGCCAGCAGCCAAGGAGTGGGTAGGGGCGAGCAGTACTTC | CASSQGVGRGEQYF
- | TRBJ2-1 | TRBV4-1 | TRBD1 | TGCGCCAGCAGCCAACCTCGAGACAGGGGGAATGAGCAGTTCTTC | CASSQPRDRGNEQFF
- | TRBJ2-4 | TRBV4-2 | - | TGTGCCAGCAGCCAATCGCGTGTAGCCAAAAACATTCAGTACTTC | CASSQSRVAKNIQYF
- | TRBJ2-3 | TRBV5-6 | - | TGTGCCAGCAGCTTGGCGGGGAGCACAGATACGCAGTATTTT | CASSLAGSTDTQYF
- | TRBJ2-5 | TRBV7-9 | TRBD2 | TGTGCCAGCAGCTTAGCGAGGACTAGCGGAGACCCTTACCAAGAGACCCAGTACTTC | CASSLARTSGDPYQETQYF
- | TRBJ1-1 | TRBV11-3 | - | TGTGCCAGCAGCCCACAAACTGAAGCTTTCTTT | CASSPQTEAFF
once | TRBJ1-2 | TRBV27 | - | TGTGCCAGTATTCCGGGCGGGACGGTATATGGCTACACCTTC | CASIPGGTVYGYTF
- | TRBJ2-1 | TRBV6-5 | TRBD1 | TGTGCCAGCAGTTACAGCAAGGACAGGGGAGTCAATGAGCAGTTCTTC | CASSYSKDRGVNEQFF
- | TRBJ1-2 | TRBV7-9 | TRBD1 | TGTGCCAGCAGCTTGGGGACAGGGCAAAACTATGGCTACACCTTC | CASSLGTGQNYGYTF
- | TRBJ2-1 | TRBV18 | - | TGTGCCAGCTCACCAGTTTTAGTCAATGAGCAGTTCTTC | CASSPVLVNEQFF
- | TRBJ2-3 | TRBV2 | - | TGTGCCAGCAGTGACGACGGGAGATGGGATACGCAGTATTTT | CASSDDGRWDTQYF
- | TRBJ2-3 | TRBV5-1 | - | TGCGCCAGCAGCTTTGGTGGGACATTACTTAGCACAGATACGCAGTATTTT | CASSFGGTLLSTDTQYF
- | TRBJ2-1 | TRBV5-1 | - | TGCGCCAGCAGCTTGGAGGGGACATACTACAATGAGCAGTTCTTC | CASSLEGTYYNEQFF